This T cell receptor (beta chain) was retrieved from a study of blood T cell repertoires in COVID-19. Study in general: Material from acute and convalescent COVID-19 was sourced from the United States, Italy and Spain.

Those enrolled, adults aged about 18 to 95 years, came from 24 US areas. Donors were grouped by their self-reported clinical history. V shed 1 base and J shed 3 bases, with 10 bases lying between them. CDR3 size: 15 residues. Germline V lookup: CDR1 SGHRS, CDR2 YFSETQ. How the authors handled the data: Amplification of reference gene primers was used by the study to estimate nucleated cell counts. Repertoires were generated with immunoSEQ multiplex PCR, while TCRdb's copy carries only in-frame clones and drops some. D and trimming were read from the DNA, whereas the V and J calls and clone size are those reported in that table. The table shows 220,000 or so clones, with about 86% occurring only once.

V is TRBV5-1 and J is TRBJ2-2; D remains unclear. This receptor was identified in a woman aged 40 to 50 with acute COVID-19. Sequenced input: PBMCs or T cells enriched from blood (not recorded which). CDR3 amino acids: CASSLLSADTGELFF. The CDR3, as DNA: TGCGCCAGCAGCTTGTTATCCGCGGACACCGGGGAGCTGTTTTTT.